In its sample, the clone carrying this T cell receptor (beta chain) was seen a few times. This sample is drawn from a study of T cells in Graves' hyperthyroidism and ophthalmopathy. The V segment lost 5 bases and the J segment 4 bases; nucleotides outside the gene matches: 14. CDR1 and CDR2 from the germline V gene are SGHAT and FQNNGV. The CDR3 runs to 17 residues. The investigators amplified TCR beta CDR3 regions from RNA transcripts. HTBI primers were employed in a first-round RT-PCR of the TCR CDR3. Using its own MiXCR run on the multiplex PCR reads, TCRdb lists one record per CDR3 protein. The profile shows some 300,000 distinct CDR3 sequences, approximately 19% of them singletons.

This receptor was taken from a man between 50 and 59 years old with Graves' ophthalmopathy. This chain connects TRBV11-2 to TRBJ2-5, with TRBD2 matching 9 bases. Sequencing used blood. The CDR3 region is CASSTQRGTSFAETQYF. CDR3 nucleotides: TGTGCCAGCAGCACCCAAAGGGGGACTAGCTTCGCAGAGACCCAGTACTTC.